A single sample is the source of the 20 T cell receptor beta chains below, sequenced in a study of blood T cell repertoires in COVID-19. The method was immunoSEQ multiplex PCR; TCRdb's version includes in-frame clones alone and lacks a portion of them. The sample contains about 130,000 clones, roughly 83% of which appear only once. Sequenced: peripheral blood. The receptors derive from a woman aged 45-65 years with acute or convalescent COVID-19.

CDR3 DNA sequence: TGTGCCAGTAGTATCCGCCAGGGTATAAGCAATCAGCCCCAGCATTTT. Translated: CASSIRQGISNQPQHF. This chain joins TRBV19 and TRBJ1-5; a weak D match, TRBD1 (5 bases). The V end lost 3 bases, the J end lost 1 base, and 13 bases lay between the germline ends. Germline V gene sequence: CDR1 LNHDA, CDR2 SQIVND (reference sequence). The CDR3 runs 16 residues.

This clone came up once. J is TRBJ1-5 and V is TRBV6-5; D may be TRBD1 (5 bases). V lost 8 bases to trimming and J lost 5 bases, with 19 bases between them. Looked up from germline, CDR1 is MNHEY and CDR2 is SVGAGI. The CDR3 extends over 15 amino acids. The CDR3 bases are TGTGCCAGCCGACCGCTCACCTCGGGGGATCAGCCCCAGCATTTT. Its protein is CASRPLTSGDQPQHF.

The chain is built from TRBV9 and TRBJ1-1; D unclear. Deletions cut 0 bases from V and 11 bases from J, with 11 bases between. This CDR3 comprises 12 residues. In germline, CDR1 is SGDLS, CDR2 YYNGEE. The CDR3 here is CASSVAGGNAFF. The CDR3, as DNA: TGTGCCAGCAGCGTAGCTGGCGGGAATGCTTTCTTT.

The chain joins TRBV15 to TRBJ2-2; D gene unclear. CDR1 is LNHNV and CDR2 is YYDKDF in the germline V gene (reference sequence). Trimming removed 3 bases at V and 13 bases at J, with 12 bases between. The CDR3 has 12 residues. The CDR3 loop is CATSRDDTRLFF. For the CDR3, the DNA is TGTGCCACCAGCAGGGATGACACGCGGCTGTTTTTT.

The chain joins TRBV15 to TRBJ1-1, with a weak D call TRBD1 (5 bases). Germline CDR1 and CDR2: LNHNV and YYDKDF (reference sequence). V lost 4 bases to trimming and J lost 3 bases, with 12 bases between them. This CDR3 is built from 14 residues. CDR3 DNA: TGTGCCACCAGCACTTTCAGGGATGACACTGAAGCTTTCTTT. Protein product: CATSTFRDDTEAFF.

This sequence joins TRBV5-1 and TRBJ2-7, with D tentatively TRBD1 (5 bases). The CDR3 has 12 amino acids. In germline, CDR1 is SGHRS, CDR2 YFSETQ. The V end lost 4 bases, the J end lost 4 bases, and 9 bases lay between the germline ends. CDR3 amino acids: CASSPRVYEQYF. Here the CDR3 DNA reads TGCGCCAGCAGCCCCAGGGTATACGAGCAGTACTTC.

V gene TRBV5-6 combines with J gene TRBJ1-2; 7 bases match TRBD1. Germline V CDR1 and CDR2: SGHDT, YYEEEE. CDR3 size: 13 residues. The J segment lost 5 bases and the V segment lost 0 bases, leaving 1 base of the junction unmatched. This chain's CDR3 is CASSLAGGYGYTF. The CDR3 bases are TGTGCCAGCAGCTTGGCAGGGGGTTATGGCTACACCTTC.

The J gene is TRBJ2-2, the V gene TRBV5-1, with TRBD2 matching 7 bases. Trimming cost V 0 bases and J 4 bases; bases outside gene matches: 6. This CDR3 has 16 amino acids. Germline CDR1 and CDR2: SGHRS and YFSETQ. The CDR3, as DNA: TGCGCCAGCAGCTTGGTTCAGCGGGGCCTCACCGGGGAGCTGTTTTTT. Amino acid sequence: CASSLVQRGLTGELFF.

The chain employs TRBV4-1 and TRBJ2-1, with 15 bases matching TRBD2. The CDR3 has 16 residues. The ends lost 0 bases at V and 9 bases at J; junction bases unmatched: 3. Germline CDR1 is MGHRA and CDR2 is YSYEKL. The CDR3 reads CASSQEGLAGGGEQFF. As DNA, the CDR3 is TGCGCCAGCAGCCAAGAGGGACTAGCGGGGGGTGGTGAGCAGTTCTTC.

This CDR3 is CARSPISTSGCTYNEQFF. The CDR3 region has the DNA TGTGCCAGAAGCCCTATATCGACTAGCGGGTGTACCTACAATGAGCAGTTCTTC. The V call is TRBV5-3, the J call TRBJ2-1, with 10 bases that match TRBD2. TRBV5-3 is noted as an ORF with a role that remains uncertain. The ends lost 4 bases at V and 2 bases at J; junction bases unmatched: 12. The CDR3 has 18 residues.

V and J are TRBV27 and TRBJ1-5; TRBD1 is a possible D gene (5 bases). Looked up from germline, CDR1 is MNHEY and CDR2 is SMNVEV (reference sequence). The V gene lost 2 bases and the J gene lost 5 bases, with 7 bases spanning the gap. The CDR3 is made up of 13 amino acids. CDR3 loop: CASSLGGDQPQHF. In DNA form, the CDR3 reads TGTGCCAGCAGTTTAGGGGGGGATCAGCCCCAGCATTTT.

The V and J genes are TRBV10-1 and TRBJ2-1; 10 nucleotides line up with TRBD1. V was pared by 3 bases and J by 7 bases, with 3 bases of the junction left unmatched. CDR3 length: 14 residues. CDR1 and CDR2 (germline): WNHNN, SYGVQD (reference sequence). The CDR3: CASSDPGQGNEQFF. CDR3 in DNA: TGCGCCAGCAGTGATCCGGGACAGGGGAATGAGCAGTTCTTC.

V and J are TRBV10-2 and TRBJ2-2, with D unclear. The CDR3 is made up of 12 amino acids. CDR1 WSHSY and CDR2 SAAADI come from the germline V gene. V was trimmed by 4 bases and J by 3 bases, leaving 3 bases between them. The CDR3 protein is CASSVYTGELFF. For the CDR3, the DNA is TGCGCCAGCAGTGTATACACCGGGGAGCTGTTTTTT.

V usage is TRBV15 and J usage is TRBJ2-1; 9 bases fit TRBD2. V lost 1 base and J lost 8; bases outside the gene matches: 3. Germline V gene lookup returns CDR1 LNHNV and CDR2 YYDKDF (reference sequence). CDR3 length: 14 residues. The CDR3 sequence is CATSRGTSVHEQFF. The DNA for the CDR3 is TGTGCCACCAGCAGAGGGACTAGCGTTCATGAGCAGTTCTTC.

In regard to this clone: This sample includes further DNA sequences coding for the same CDR3. This CDR3 is CASQGGGYTF. CDR3 nucleotides: TGTGCCAGCCAAGGGGGAGGCTACACCTTC. The chain is built from TRBV6-5 and TRBJ1-2; weak D call: TRBD1 (6 bases). Germline CDR1 and CDR2: MNHEY and SVGAGI. The CDR3 sequence is 10 residues long. Trimming removed 8 bases from V and 8 bases from J, with 9 bases in between.

This chain joins TRBV30 and TRBJ2-7; TRBD2 agrees at 8 bases. Germline-derived CDR1 and CDR2 are GTSNPN and SVGIG (reference sequence). The CDR3 is made up of 13 amino acids. V shed 7 bases, J shed 3 bases, and the junction held 8 bases outside the gene matches. The CDR3 sequence is CAYRAGGLYEQYF. The CDR3 DNA follows: TGTGCCTACCGCGCGGGGGGACTCTACGAGCAGTACTTC.

This chain joins TRBV14 and TRBJ1-2; no definite D call. This CDR3 comprises 13 residues. V dropped 6 bases and J dropped 1 base, with 9 bases sitting between them. Germline loops: CDR1 SGHDN, CDR2 FVKESK. CDR3 bases: TGTGCCAGCAGTACGACTGTTAACTATGGCTACACCTTC. Protein sequence: CASSTTVNYGYTF. Drawing the rest from reference TRBV14 and TRBJ1-2, the complete variable domain is EAGVTQFPSHSVIEKGQTVTLRCDPISGHDNLYWYRRVMGKEIKFLLHFVKESKQDESGMPNNRFLAERTGGTYSTLKVQPAELEDSGVYFCASSTTVNYGYTFGSGTRLTVV.

The chain uses TRBV24-1 and TRBJ2-3, with 14 nucleotides matching TRBD2. This CDR3 is built from 18 residues. In germline, CDR1 is KGHDR, CDR2 SFDVKD. V was clipped by 5 bases and J by 0 bases; unmatched bases: 6. This CDR3 is CATSGGLAGGPSTDTQYF. Written as DNA, the CDR3 is TGTGCCACCAGTGGAGGACTAGCGGGGGGACCTAGCACAGATACGCAGTATTTT.

The DNA of the CDR3 is TGCAGTGCTAGTTCGAGACAGGGCTTGGCCCAGTACTTC. Translation gives CSASSRQGLAQYF. The J gene is TRBJ2-5, the V gene TRBV20-1; 7 bases are shared with TRBD1. The CDR3 spans 13 residues. Per the germline V gene, CDR1 is DFQATT and CDR2 is SNEGSKA (reference sequence). The J segment lost 9 bases and the V segment lost 3 bases, leaving 10 bases of the junction unmatched.

The genes are TRBV18 and TRBJ1-4, with 9 bases lining up with TRBD1. Per the germline V gene, CDR1 is KGHSH and CDR2 is LQKENI. V was clipped by 2 bases and J by 10 bases; unmatched bases: 14. The CDR3 has 17 amino acids. The CDR3 region has the DNA TGTGCCAGCTCACCATGGGACAGGGAACCCTCTGGGGGAAAACTGTTTTTT. The encoded protein is CASSPWDREPSGGKLFF.